This T cell receptor beta chain was captured by sequencing in a study of early T cells in non-severe SARS-CoV-2 infection. For the study at large: Whole-blood bulk RNA, unsorted, was sequenced, and chains were unpaired.

The length of the CDR3 is 13 residues. Germline CDR1 reads SGHRS; CDR2 reads YFSETQ. The V and J ends lost 4 bases and 5 bases respectively, with 10 bases between them. The library protocol tagged individual cDNA molecules with unique molecular identifiers. TCRdb independently ran MiXCR on the 5' RACE reads; one entry per CDR3 protein. The sample consists of fewer than 85,000 distinct CDR3 sequences, 13% of them appearing once. This receptor was identified in an adult who was a healthcare worker with PCR-confirmed SARS-CoV-2 infection or an uninfected control (not recorded which). Specimen: whole blood. The rearrangement links TRBV5-1 to TRBJ1-3; no clear D gene. The CDR3 DNA follows: TGCGCCAGCAGCGCTGGAGGACGAAACACCATATATTTT. Its translation: CASSAGGRNTIYF. Full variable domain (missing parts from reference TRBV5-1 and TRBJ1-3): KAGVTQTPRYLIKTRGQQVTLSCSPISGHRSVSWYQQTPGQGLQFLFEYFSETQRNKGNFPGRFSGRQFSNSRSEMNVSTLELGDSALYLCASSAGGRNTIYFGEGSWLTVV.